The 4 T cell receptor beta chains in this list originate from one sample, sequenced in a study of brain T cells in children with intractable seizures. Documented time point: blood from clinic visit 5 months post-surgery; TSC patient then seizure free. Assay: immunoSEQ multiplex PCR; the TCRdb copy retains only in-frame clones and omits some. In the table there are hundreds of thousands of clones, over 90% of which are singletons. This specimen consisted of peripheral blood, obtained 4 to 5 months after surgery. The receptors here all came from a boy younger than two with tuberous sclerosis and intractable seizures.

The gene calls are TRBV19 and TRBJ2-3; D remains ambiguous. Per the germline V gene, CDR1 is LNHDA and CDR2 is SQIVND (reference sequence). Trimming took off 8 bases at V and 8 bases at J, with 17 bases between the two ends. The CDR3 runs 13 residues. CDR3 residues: CASGPGLPLTQYF. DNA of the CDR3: TGTGCCAGTGGACCGGGTCTACCCCTTACGCAGTATTTT.

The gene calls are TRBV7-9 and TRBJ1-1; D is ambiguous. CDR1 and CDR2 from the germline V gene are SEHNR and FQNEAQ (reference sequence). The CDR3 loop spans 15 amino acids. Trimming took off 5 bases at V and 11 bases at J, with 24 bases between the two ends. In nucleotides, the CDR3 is TGTGCCAGCAGCCTCCTCGAGACGGGAGAATTGGGGGCTTTCTTT. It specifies CASSLLETGELGAFF.

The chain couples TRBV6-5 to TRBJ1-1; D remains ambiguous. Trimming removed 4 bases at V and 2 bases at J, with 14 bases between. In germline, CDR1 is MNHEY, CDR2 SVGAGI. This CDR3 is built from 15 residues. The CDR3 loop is CASSSSIRGNTEAFF. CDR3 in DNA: TGTGCCAGCAGTTCCAGCATTCGGGGTAACACTGAAGCTTTCTTT.

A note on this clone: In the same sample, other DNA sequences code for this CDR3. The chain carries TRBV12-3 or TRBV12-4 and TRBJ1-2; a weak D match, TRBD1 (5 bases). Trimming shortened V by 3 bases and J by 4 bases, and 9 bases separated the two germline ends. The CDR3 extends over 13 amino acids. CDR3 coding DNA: TGTGCCAGCAGTTTGGGGACGGTCTATGGCTACACCTTC. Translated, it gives CASSLGTVYGYTF.